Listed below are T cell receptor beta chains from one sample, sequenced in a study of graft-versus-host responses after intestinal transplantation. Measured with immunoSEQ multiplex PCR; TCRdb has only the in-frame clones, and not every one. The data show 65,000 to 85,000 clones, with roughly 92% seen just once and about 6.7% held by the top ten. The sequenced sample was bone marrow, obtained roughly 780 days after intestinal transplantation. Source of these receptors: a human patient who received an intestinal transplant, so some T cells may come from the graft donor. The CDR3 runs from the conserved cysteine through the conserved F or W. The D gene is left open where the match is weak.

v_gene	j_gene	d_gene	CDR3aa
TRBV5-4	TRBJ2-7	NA	CASSLFGMSSYEQYF
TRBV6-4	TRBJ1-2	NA	CASSLWLYGYTF
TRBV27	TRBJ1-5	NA	CASSFYRNQPQHF
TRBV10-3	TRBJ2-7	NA	CAISAGTRFYEQYF
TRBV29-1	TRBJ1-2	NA	CSVTPGARVQGYTF
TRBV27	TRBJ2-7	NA	CASSLYPPDRNEQYF
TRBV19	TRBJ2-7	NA	CASSSRATAYEQYF
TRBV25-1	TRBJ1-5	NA	CASSPGQGRWPQHF
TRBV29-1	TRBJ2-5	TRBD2	CSVDGLADQETQYF
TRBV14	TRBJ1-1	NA	CASSLLRGKGVNTEAFF
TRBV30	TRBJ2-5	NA	CAWSFEETQYF
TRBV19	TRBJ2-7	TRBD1	CASSIRTGGYEQYF
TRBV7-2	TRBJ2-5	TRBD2	CASSIVAGGGKTQYF
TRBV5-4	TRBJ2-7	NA	CASSLNGISEQYF
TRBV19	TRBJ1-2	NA	CASSPTGGYGYTF